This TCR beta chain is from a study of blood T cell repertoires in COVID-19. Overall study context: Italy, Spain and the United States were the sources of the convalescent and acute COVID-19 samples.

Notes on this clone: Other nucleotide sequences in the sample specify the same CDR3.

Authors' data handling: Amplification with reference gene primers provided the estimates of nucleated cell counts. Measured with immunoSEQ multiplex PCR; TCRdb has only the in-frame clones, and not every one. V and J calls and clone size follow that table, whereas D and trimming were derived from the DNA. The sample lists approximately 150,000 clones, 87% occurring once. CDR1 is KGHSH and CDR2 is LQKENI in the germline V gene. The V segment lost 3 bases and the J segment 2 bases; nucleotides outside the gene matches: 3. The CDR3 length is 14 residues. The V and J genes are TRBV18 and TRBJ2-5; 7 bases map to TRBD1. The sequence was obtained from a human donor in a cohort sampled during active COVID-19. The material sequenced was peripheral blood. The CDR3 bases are TGTGCCAGCTCACCCCGGACAGGTCAAGAGACCCAGTACTTC. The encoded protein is CASSPRTGQETQYF.